A single sample gave rise to the 2 T cell receptor beta chains below, sequenced in a study of T cells in Graves' hyperthyroidism and ophthalmopathy. Amplification of TCR beta CDR3 regions was performed using RNA transcripts as template. HTBI primers drove first-round RT-PCR of the TCR CDR3. TCRdb analysed the multiplex PCR reads with MiXCR anew, one entry per CDR3 protein. The sample has roughly 400,000 distinct CDR3 sequences; over 12% are singletons. Sequenced sample: blood. These receptors originate from a man aged 45-65 years with Graves' ophthalmopathy.

The chain links TRBV5-1 to TRBJ2-1; D not certain. The V end was cut by 6 bases, the J end by 0 bases, with 10 bases between. Germline assignment: CDR1 SGHRS and CDR2 YFSETQ. The CDR3 is 14 residues long. This CDR3 is CASKELSSYNEQFF. As DNA, the CDR3 is TGCGCCAGCAAAGAGTTGAGCTCCTACAATGAGCAGTTCTTC.

This clonotype was counted many times. The chain links TRBV5-1 to TRBJ2-1; 11 nucleotides align to TRBD1. In germline, CDR1 is SGHRS, CDR2 YFSETQ. The length of the CDR3 is 14 residues. V lost 4 bases, J lost 7 bases, and 4 bases stayed unmatched. CDR3 in amino acids: CASSHGTGGNEQFF. CDR3 DNA: TGCGCCAGCAGCCACGGGACAGGGGGTAATGAGCAGTTCTTC.